The source of this TCR beta chain is a study of early T cells in non-severe SARS-CoV-2 infection. Overall study context: Alpha and beta chains were unpaired, from unsorted whole-blood bulk RNA.

Unique molecular identifiers were affixed to single, distinct cDNA molecules. Via MiXCR, TCRdb re-called the 5' RACE reads, giving one row per CDR3 protein. Here the sample spans tens of thousands of distinct CDR3 sequences, under 11% being singletons. Study findings and constraints: VDJdb matching favored anti-spike CD8 responses, missing private and CD4 specificities.

This clonotype was counted a few times. Its specificity is unknown. The CDR3 is 14 amino acids. CDR1 and CDR2 from the germline V gene are MNHEY and SMNVEV (reference sequence). V dropped 4 bases and J dropped 0 bases, with 10 bases sitting between them. This TCR was sampled from an adult who was a healthcare worker with PCR-confirmed SARS-CoV-2 infection or an uninfected control (not recorded which). Sequencing input: whole blood. This chain links TRBV27 with TRBJ2-7; D is uncertain. CDR3 coding DNA: TGTGCCAGCAGTTCAAGAAAAAGCTCCTACGAGCAGTACTTC. This sequence encodes CASSSRKSSYEQYF.